The source of this T cell receptor beta chain is a study of blood T cell repertoires in COVID-19. The CDR3 has 15 amino acids. The V end lost 4 bases, the J end lost 4 bases, and 17 bases lay between the germline ends. CDR1 is LGHDT and CDR2 is YNNKEL in the germline V gene (reference sequence). Measured with immunoSEQ multiplex PCR; TCRdb has only the in-frame clones, and not every one. In the table there are roughly 250,000 clones, around 88% of which are singletons. Input material: peripheral blood. The receptor comes from a young man with acute or convalescent COVID-19. V and J are TRBV3-1 (or the pseudogene TRBV3-2) and TRBJ2-7, with D perhaps matching TRBD1 (5 bases). CDR3: CASSPGHPSIYEQYF. In DNA form, the CDR3 reads TGTGCCAGCAGCCCCGGACATCCCTCGATTTACGAGCAGTACTTC.